These 11 T cell receptor beta chains share one sample of origin, sequenced in a study of T-cell memory formation after mild COVID-19. One entry per CDR3 protein results from TCRdb running MiXCR on the 5' RACE reads. The data contain about 390,000 distinct CDR3 sequences, 15% to 20% of them singletons. Sequencing input: PBMCs or a T cell subset sorted from them (not recorded which). The receptors were gathered from a man in his late teens or twenties who had mild COVID-19 (a few samples of this study predate the infection). Cell type and time point are not known.

This clonotype was observed a handful of times. The chain has TRBV7-2 and TRBJ1-3, with a weak D call TRBD1 (6 bases). CDR1 is SGHTA, CDR2 FQGNSA, per germline. Trimming took off 5 bases at V and 7 bases at J, with 12 bases between the two ends. The CDR3 has 13 residues. The CDR3 sequence: CASSPKGGNTIYF. The CDR3 bases are TGTGCCAGCAGCCCGAAAGGGGGGAACACCATATATTTT.

Only a few counts were recorded for this clonotype. This chain links TRBV28 with TRBJ2-5; no firm D call. Germline V gives CDR1 MDHEN, CDR2 SYDVKM. The CDR3 is 12 amino acids. Trimming pared 2 bases from V and 5 bases from J, leaving 6 bases between. The CDR3 protein is CASSLMLETQYF. DNA for the CDR3: TGTGCCAGCAGTTTAATGCTGGAGACCCAGTACTTC.

This clonotype was detected ten times or more. An end of the junction differs from the germline gene, which may be a read error. The chain carries TRBV7-7 and TRBJ2-1; TRBD1 agrees at 7 bases. From germline, CDR1 is SSHAT and CDR2 FNYEAQ (reference sequence). The CDR3 has 13 residues. The CDR3 spells CASSLQGSGEQFF. The CDR3 DNA sequence: TGTGCTAGCAGCTTACAGGGGTCCGGTGAGCAGTTCTTC. Based on the CDR3 plus reference TRBV7-7 and TRBJ2-1, the full variable domain is GAGVSQSPRYKVTKRGQDVTLRCDPISSHATLYWYQQALGQGPEFLTYFNYEAQPDKSGLPSDRFSAERPEGSISTLTIQRTEQRDSAMYRCASSLQGSGEQFFGPGTRLTVL.

Only a few counts were recorded for this clonotype. The rearrangement uses TRBV4-1 and TRBJ2-7; 7 bases match TRBD1. The junction had 9 bases not matched to a gene; V was cut back by 3 bases and J by 7 bases. In germline, CDR1 is MGHRA, CDR2 YSYEKL. This CDR3 spans 14 amino acids. The CDR3 bases are TGCGCCAGCAGCCATGAAATGAGGGGGCAGGAGCAGTACTTC. Translating gives CASSHEMRGQEQYF.

V gene TRBV7-2 combines with J gene TRBJ1-2; 7 nucleotides line up with TRBD1. This CDR3 has 15 amino acids. The trim removed 1 base at V and 7 bases at J, leaving 9 bases unmatched. CDR1 and CDR2 (germline): SGHTA, FQGNSA. The CDR3 DNA reads as TGTGCCAGCAGCTTAGAGTGGGCCAGGGGGGGTGGCTACACCTTC. The encoded protein is CASSLEWARGGGYTF.

This clonotype showed up just a few times. This chain uses TRBV2 with TRBJ1-2; D may be TRBD1 (6 bases). This CDR3 has 12 amino acids. Trimming shortened V by 3 bases and J by 8 bases, and 10 bases separated the two germline ends. Per the germline V gene, CDR1 is SNHLY and CDR2 is FYNNEI. The CDR3 is CASSDRGWGYTF. CDR3 nucleotide sequence: TGTGCCAGCAGTGACAGGGGTTGGGGCTACACCTTC. Filled out from reference TRBV2 and TRBJ1-2, the complete variable domain reads EPEVTQTPSHQVTQMGQEVILRCVPISNHLYFYWYRQILGQKVEFLVSFYNNEISEKSEIFDDQFSVERPDGSNFTLKIRSTKLEDSAMYFCASSDRGWGYTFGSGTRLTVV.

The genes are TRBV4-3 and TRBJ2-1; the D is unclear. V lost 3 bases, J lost 5 bases, and 17 bases lay in between. CDR1 LGHNA and CDR2 YSLEER come from the germline V gene. This CDR3 comprises 16 residues. The chain's CDR3 is CASSHRISEVDNEQFF. In nucleotides, the CDR3 is TGCGCCAGCAGCCACCGAATTTCCGAGGTAGACAATGAGCAGTTCTTC.

Many counts were recorded for this clonotype. One end of the junction varies from germline; a read error may be responsible. The chain uses TRBV5-1 and TRBJ1-1; TRBD1 might be the D (6 bases). The germline gives CDR1 SGHRS, CDR2 YFSETQ. The CDR3 extends over 13 amino acids. This chain's CDR3 is CASSSTGNTEAFF. CDR3 nucleotides: TGTGCCAGCAGTTCGACAGGGAACACTGAAGCTTTCTTT.

This clonotype was seen a few times. This chain connects TRBV10-3 to TRBJ2-5; D is unresolved. Trimming took off 2 bases at V and 2 bases at J, with 9 bases between the two ends. The CDR3 extends over 14 amino acids. Germline V lookup: CDR1 ENHRY, CDR2 SYGVKD. Written as DNA, the CDR3 is TGTGCCATCAGTGAGGCGTCAGCACAAGAGACCCAGTACTTC. Translation: CAISEASAQETQYF.

This clonotype was seen only a few times. This chain joins TRBV7-9 and TRBJ1-6; weak D call: TRBD1 (5 bases). The germline CDR1 and CDR2 sequences are SEHNR and FQNEAQ (reference sequence). V lost 5 bases and J 3 bases, leaving 17 bases between the germline ends. This CDR3 is built from 17 residues. The CDR3 protein is CASSVGGGDHYNSPLHF. CDR3 nucleotides: TGTGCCAGCAGCGTGGGTGGAGGGGACCACTATAATTCACCCCTCCACTTT.

The chain recombines TRBV5-1 with TRBJ1-2; 8 bases are shared with TRBD1. Per germline, CDR1 SGHRS and CDR2 YFSETQ. Trimming took 4 bases from V and 4 from J; bases not matched to a gene: 9. CDR3 size: 15 residues. The CDR3 protein is CASSPGQEKLYGYTF. CDR3 coding DNA: TGCGCCAGCAGCCCGGGACAGGAGAAACTCTATGGCTACACCTTC.